This T cell receptor (beta chain) stems from a study of neoadjuvant anti-PD-1 for oral cavity cancer. Study as a whole: Nivolumab at 3 mg/kg was mostly given biweekly, three to four doses, pre-surgery.

The time point is: after neoadjuvant nivolumab, at surgical resection. Patients had newly diagnosed, untreated stage II-IVA oral cavity squamous cell carcinoma. Blood cells were analyzed directly, without culture or expansion. The CDR3 has 15 amino acids. Deletions cut 10 bases from V and 4 bases from J, with 19 bases between. Germline loops: CDR1 SGHVS, CDR2 FQNEAQ. PBMC libraries mostly used roughly 480 ng of input genomic DNA, with six replicates per sample. Assay used: immunoSEQ multiplex PCR; TCRdb lists only in-frame clones, some missing. The profile shows more than 12,000 clones, around 74% of them singletons.

Sequenced material: PBMCs, taken after nivolumab (anti-PD-1) treatment. This sequence joins TRBV7-8 and TRBJ2-2; tentatively, D is TRBD2 (6 bases). The TCR sequence derives from a person aged 40 to 85 with oral cavity squamous cell carcinoma. The CDR3 reads CATALTSRGTGELFF. For the CDR3, the DNA is TGTGCCACCGCTCTAACTAGCCGAGGCACCGGGGAGCTGTTTTTT.